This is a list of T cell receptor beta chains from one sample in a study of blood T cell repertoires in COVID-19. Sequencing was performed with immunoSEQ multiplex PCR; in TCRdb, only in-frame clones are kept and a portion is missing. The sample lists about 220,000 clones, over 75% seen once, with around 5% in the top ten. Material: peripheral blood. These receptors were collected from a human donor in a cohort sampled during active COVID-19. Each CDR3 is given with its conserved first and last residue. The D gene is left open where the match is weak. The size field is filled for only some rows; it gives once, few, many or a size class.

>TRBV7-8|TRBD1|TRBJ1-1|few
CASSTIQGANTEAFF
TGTGCCAGCAGCACCATACAGGGGGCGAATACTGAAGCTTTCTTT
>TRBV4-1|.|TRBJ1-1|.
CASSQGLGQLNTEAFF
TGCGCCAGCAGCCAAGGCCTAGGACAGCTGAACACTGAAGCTTTCTTT
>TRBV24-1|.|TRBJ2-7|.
CATSDSGGLSSYEQYF
TGTGCCACCAGTGATTCGGGCGGGCTAAGCTCCTACGAGCAGTACTTC
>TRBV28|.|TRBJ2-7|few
CASRTDRNEQYF
TGTGCCAGCAGGACAGACAGGAACGAGCAGTACTTC
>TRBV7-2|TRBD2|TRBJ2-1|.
CATTSGSYNEQFF
TGTGCCACCACTAGCGGGAGCTACAATGAGCAGTTCTTC
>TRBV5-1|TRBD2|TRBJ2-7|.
CASRRAGTTSYEQYF
TGCGCCAGCAGACGAGCCGGGACTACCTCCTACGAGCAGTACTTC
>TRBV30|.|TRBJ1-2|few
CAWSVGGAYGYTF
TGTGCCTGGAGTGTAGGAGGGGCCTATGGCTACACCTTC
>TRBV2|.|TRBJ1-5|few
CASSEQGASNQPQHF
TGTGCCAGCAGTGAACAAGGGGCCAGCAATCAGCCCCAGCATTTT
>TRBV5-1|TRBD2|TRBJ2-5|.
CASSLAASGYQETQYF
TGCGCCAGCAGCTTGGCGGCTAGCGGATATCAAGAGACCCAGTACTTC
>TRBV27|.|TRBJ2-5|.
CASSLTSPQQETQYF
TGTGCCAGCAGTTTAACGTCCCCCCAGCAAGAGACCCAGTACTTC
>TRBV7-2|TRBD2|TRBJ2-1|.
CASSLGLAGGRTYNEQFF
TGTGCCAGCAGCTTAGGACTAGCGGGAGGACGGACCTACAATGAGCAGTTCTTC
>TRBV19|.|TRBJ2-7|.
CASSGADPYEQYF
TGTGCCAGTAGTGGGGCGGATCCCTACGAGCAGTACTTC
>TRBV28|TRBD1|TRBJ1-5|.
CASSLQGDYQPQHF
TGTGCCAGCAGTTTACAGGGGGATTATCAGCCCCAGCATTTT
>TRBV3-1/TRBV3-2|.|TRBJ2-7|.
CASSQGPYEQYF
TGTGCCAGCAGCCAAGGTCCTTACGAGCAGTACTTC
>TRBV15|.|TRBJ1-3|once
CATQSHIGNTIYF
TGTGCCACTCAATCACACATTGGAAACACCATATATTTT
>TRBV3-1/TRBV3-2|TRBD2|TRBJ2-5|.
CASSPGLAGVETQYF
TGTGCCAGCAGCCCGGGACTAGCGGGAGTTGAGACCCAGTACTTC
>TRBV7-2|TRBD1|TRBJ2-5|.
CASSLGGQGAPRETQYF
TGTGCCAGCAGCTTAGGCGGACAGGGGGCACCAAGGGAGACCCAGTACTTC
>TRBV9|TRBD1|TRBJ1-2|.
CASSRGYGQGPYGYTF
TGTGCCAGCAGTCGTGGGTACGGACAGGGGCCCTATGGCTACACCTTC
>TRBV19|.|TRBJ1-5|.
CASSIRVGNQPQHF
TGTGCCAGTAGTATCCGGGTTGGGAATCAGCCCCAGCATTTT
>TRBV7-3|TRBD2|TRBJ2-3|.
CASSPSIVAGGPDTQYF
TGTGCCAGCAGCCCATCGATTGTAGCGGGAGGGCCAGATACGCAGTATTTT
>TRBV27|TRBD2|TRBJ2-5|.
CASSPGLAGFSSETQYF
TGTGCCAGCAGTCCTGGACTAGCGGGGTTCTCCAGTGAGACCCAGTACTTC
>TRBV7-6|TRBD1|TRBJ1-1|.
CASSRRSGTGNTEAFF
TGTGCCAGCAGCCGGCGCTCCGGGACAGGGAACACTGAAGCTTTCTTT
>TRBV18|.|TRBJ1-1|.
CASSPLFGEGSTEAFF
TGTGCCAGCTCACCACTGTTCGGGGAAGGTAGCACTGAAGCTTTCTTT
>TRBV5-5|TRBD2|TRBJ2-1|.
CASSPGLAGGSYNEQFF
TGTGCCAGCAGCCCGGGACTAGCGGGAGGTTCCTACAATGAGCAGTTCTTC
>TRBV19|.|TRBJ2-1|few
CASSPSGGGMNEQFF
TGTGCCAGTAGTCCTAGCGGAGGGGGTATGAATGAGCAGTTCTTC
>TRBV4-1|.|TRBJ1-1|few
CASSQGLRNTEAFF
TGCGCCAGCAGCCAAGGACTCCGGAACACTGAAGCTTTCTTT
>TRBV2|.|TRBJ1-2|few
CASSEGWLNYGYTF
TGTGCCAGCAGTGAAGGGTGGCTGAACTATGGCTACACCTTC
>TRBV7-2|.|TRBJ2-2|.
CASSLGLYTGELFF
TGTGCCAGCAGCTTGGGACTGTACACCGGGGAGCTGTTTTTT
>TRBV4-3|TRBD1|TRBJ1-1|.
CASSQDWGQGAGKTEAFF
TGCGCCAGCAGCCAAGATTGGGGACAGGGGGCAGGAAAAACTGAAGCTTTCTTT
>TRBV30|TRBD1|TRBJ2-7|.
CAWSWTGGINEQYF
TGTGCCTGGTCTTGGACAGGGGGGATCAACGAGCAGTACTTC
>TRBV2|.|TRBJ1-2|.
CAVLNQNYGYTF
TGTGCCGTACTAAACCAAAACTATGGCTACACCTTC
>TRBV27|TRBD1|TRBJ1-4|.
CASSPDRDRVSNEKLFF
TGTGCCAGCAGTCCGGACCGGGACAGGGTAAGTAATGAAAAACTGTTTTTT
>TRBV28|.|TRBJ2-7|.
CASHTPVPAYEQYF
TGTGCCAGCCATACTCCTGTCCCCGCCTACGAGCAGTACTTC
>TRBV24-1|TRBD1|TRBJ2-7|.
CATSAGGWEQYF
TGTGCCACCTCAGCAGGGGGTTGGGAGCAGTACTTC
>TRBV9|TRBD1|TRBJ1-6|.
CASSFSTGVNSPLHF
TGTGCCAGCAGCTTCTCCACAGGGGTCAATTCACCCCTCCACTTT
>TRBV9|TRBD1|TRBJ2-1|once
CASSVEPGGKYNEQFF
TGTGCCAGCAGCGTAGAGCCAGGGGGCAAATACAATGAGCAGTTCTTC
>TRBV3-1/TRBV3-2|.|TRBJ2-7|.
CASSQRGSYEQYF
TGTGCCAGCAGCCAAAGGGGTTCCTACGAGCAGTACTTC
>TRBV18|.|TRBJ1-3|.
CASSPGVSGNTIYF
TGTGCCAGCTCACCGGGAGTCTCTGGAAACACCATATATTTT
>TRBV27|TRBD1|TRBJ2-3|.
CASGDRGVTDTQYF
TGTGCCAGCGGTGACAGGGGAGTCACAGATACGCAGTATTTT
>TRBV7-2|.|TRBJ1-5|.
CASSYGTGYSNQPQHF
TGTGCCAGCAGCTATGGGACTGGGTATAGCAATCAGCCCCAGCATTTT
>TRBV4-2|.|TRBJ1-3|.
CASSQLTGTGNTIYF
TGTGCCAGCAGCCAACTGACAGGTACAGGAAACACCATATATTTT
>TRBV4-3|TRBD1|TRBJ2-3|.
CASSQGQGRTDTQYF
TGCGCCAGCAGCCAAGGACAGGGCCGCACAGATACGCAGTATTTT
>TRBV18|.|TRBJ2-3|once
CASSPLLTGDPSWQYF
TGTGCCAGCTCACCCCTCCTGACAGGAGACCCCTCGTGGCAGTATTTT
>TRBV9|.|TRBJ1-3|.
CASSVSTVSGNTIYF
TGTGCCAGCAGCGTATCGACAGTCTCTGGAAACACCATATATTTT
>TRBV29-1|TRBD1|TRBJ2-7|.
CSVGTGGYEQYF
TGCAGCGTTGGGACAGGAGGCTACGAGCAGTACTTC
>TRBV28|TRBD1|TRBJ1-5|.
CASTRDRGWEPQHF
TGTGCCAGCACTCGGGACAGGGGTTGGGAGCCCCAGCATTTT
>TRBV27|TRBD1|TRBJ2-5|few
CASSLGQAVGETQYF
TGTGCCAGCAGTTTGGGACAGGCGGTGGGGGAGACCCAGTACTTC
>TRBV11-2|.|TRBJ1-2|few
CASSPGGSYGYTF
TGTGCCAGCAGCCCCGGAGGATCCTATGGCTACACCTTC
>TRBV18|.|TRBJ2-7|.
CASSPTGTAEQYF
TGTGCCAGCTCACCAACAGGGACGGCTGAGCAGTACTTC
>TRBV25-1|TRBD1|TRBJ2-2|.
CASSRQGANTGELFF
TGTGCCAGCAGTAGACAGGGGGCTAACACCGGGGAGCTGTTTTTT
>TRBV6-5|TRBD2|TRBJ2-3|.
CASRLGRGGVDTQYF
TGTGCCAGCAGACTAGGCCGGGGAGGGGTAGATACGCAGTATTTT